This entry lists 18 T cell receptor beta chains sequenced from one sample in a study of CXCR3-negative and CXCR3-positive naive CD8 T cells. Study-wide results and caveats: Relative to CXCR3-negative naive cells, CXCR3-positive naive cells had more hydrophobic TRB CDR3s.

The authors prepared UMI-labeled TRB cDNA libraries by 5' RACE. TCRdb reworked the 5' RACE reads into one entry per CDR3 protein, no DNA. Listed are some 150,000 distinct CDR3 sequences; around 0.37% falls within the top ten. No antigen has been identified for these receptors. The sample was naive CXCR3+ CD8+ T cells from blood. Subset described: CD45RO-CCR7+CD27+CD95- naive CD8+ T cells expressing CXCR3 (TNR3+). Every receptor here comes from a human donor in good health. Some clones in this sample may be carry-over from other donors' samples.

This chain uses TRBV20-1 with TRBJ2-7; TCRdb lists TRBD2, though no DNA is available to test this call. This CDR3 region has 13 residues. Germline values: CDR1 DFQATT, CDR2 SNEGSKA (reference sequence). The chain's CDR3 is CSAARGGGYEQYF.

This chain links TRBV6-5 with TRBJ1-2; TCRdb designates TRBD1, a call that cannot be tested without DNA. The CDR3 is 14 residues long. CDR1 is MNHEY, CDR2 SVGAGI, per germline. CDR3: CASSFGQGSYGYTF.

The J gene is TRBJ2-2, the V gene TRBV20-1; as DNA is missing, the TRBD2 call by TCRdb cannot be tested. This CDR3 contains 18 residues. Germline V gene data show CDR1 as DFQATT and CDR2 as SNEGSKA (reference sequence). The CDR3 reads CSARPRTSGNANTGELFF.

This chain's CDR3 is CASSPGRETQYF. This chain joins TRBV13 and TRBJ2-5; TCRdb lists TRBD1, though no DNA is available to test this call. Germline V gene lookup returns CDR1 PRHDT and CDR2 FYEKMQ (reference sequence). This CDR3 is 12 amino acids long.

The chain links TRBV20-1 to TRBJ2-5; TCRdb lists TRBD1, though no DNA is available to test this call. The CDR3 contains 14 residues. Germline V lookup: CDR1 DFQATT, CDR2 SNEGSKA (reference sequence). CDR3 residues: CSARASQGSETQYF.

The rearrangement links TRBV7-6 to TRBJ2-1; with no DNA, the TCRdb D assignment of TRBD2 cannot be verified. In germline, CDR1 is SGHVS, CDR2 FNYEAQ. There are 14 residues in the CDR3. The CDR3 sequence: CASSLGTSGDEQFF.

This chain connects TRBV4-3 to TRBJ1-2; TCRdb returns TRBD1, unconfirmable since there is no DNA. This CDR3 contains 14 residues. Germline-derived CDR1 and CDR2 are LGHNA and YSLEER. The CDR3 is CASSQWGGSYGYTF.

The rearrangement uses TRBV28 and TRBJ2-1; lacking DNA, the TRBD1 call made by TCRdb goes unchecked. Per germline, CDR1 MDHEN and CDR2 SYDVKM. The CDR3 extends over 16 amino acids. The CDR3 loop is CASNPRQASSYNEQFF.

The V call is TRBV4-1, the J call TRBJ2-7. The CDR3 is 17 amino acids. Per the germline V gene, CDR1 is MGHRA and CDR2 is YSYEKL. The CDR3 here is CASSPQVPQGDPTEQYF.

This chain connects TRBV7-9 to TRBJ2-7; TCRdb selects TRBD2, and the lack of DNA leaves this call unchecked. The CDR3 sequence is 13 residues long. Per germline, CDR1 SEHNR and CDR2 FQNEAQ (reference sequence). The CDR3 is CASRQGLADEQYF.

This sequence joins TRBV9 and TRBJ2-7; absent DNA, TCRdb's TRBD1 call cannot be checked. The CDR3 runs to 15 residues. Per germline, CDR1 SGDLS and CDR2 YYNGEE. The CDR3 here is CASSVQDRYPYEQYF.

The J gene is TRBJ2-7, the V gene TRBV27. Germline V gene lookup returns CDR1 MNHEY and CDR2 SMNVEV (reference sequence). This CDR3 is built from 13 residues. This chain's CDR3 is CASSHGQPYEQYF.

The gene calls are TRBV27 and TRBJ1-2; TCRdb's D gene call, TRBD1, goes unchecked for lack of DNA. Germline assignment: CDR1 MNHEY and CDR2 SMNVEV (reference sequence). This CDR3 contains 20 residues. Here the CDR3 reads CASSHLARPGQIRSNYGYTF.

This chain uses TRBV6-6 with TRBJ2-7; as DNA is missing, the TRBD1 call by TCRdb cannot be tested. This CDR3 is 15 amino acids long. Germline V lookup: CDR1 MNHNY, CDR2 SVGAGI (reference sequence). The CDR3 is CASSYSDGKDREQYF.

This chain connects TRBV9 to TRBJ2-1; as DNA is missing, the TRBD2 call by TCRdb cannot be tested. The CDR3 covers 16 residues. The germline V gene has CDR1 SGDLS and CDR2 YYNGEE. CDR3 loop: CASSVALAGGESEQFF.

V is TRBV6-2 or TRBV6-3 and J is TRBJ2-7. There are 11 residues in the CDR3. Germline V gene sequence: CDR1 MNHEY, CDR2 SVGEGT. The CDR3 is CASSYSGDRNF.

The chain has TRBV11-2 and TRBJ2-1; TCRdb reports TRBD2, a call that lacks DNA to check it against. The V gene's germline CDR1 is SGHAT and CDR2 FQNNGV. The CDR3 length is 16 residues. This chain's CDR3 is CASSATGTSGPTEQFF.

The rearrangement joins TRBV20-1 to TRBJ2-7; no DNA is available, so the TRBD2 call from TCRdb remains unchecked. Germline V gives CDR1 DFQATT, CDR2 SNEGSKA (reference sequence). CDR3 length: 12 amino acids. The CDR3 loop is CSARAGTYEQYF.